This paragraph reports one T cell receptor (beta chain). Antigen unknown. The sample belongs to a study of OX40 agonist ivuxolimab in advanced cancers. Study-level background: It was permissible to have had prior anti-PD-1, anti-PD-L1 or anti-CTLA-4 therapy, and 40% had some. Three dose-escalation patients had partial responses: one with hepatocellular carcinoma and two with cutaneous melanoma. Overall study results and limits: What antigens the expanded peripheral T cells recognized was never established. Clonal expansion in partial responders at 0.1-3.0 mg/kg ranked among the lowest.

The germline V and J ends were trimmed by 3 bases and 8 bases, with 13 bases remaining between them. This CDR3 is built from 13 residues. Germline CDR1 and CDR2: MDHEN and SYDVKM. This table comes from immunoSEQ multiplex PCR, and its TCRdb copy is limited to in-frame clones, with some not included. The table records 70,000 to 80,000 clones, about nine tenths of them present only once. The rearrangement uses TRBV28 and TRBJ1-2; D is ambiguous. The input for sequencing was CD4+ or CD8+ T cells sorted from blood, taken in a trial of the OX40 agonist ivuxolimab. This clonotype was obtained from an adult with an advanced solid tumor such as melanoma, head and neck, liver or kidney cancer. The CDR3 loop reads CASSLPISRGYTF. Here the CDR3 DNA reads TGTGCCAGCAGTTTGCCTATCAGCCGAGGCTACACCTTC.